Listed here are 3 T cell receptor beta chains from one sample, sequenced in a study of memory CD4+ T cells and cytomegalovirus serostatus. The sort gate was single viable CD3+CD4+CD8-CD45RO+ cells for memory CD4+ T cells. Clones were sequenced by immunoSEQ multiplex PCR, and TCRdb holds only the in-frame ones, with some missing. In the table there are some 80,000 clones, around 80% of which are singletons. Sequenced: memory CD4+ T cells from blood. These receptors were obtained from an adult in good health and CMV-seronegative.

The chain carries TRBV2 and TRBJ2-7; no clear D. CDR1 and CDR2 from the germline V gene are SNHLY and FYNNEI. Trimming took 5 bases from V and 6 from J, leaving 8 bases between them. The CDR3 totals 11 residues. The CDR3: CASSFSVEQYF. In DNA, the CDR3 is TGTGCCAGCAGTTTTAGTGTCGAGCAGTACTTC.

The chain employs TRBV27 and TRBJ1-2; D is undetermined. Germline V gene data show CDR1 as MNHEY and CDR2 as SMNVEV (reference sequence). Trimming took 7 bases from V and 8 from J, leaving 20 bases between them. This CDR3 is 14 amino acids long. CDR3 loop: CASTPHGKVDGYTF. CDR3 coding DNA: TGTGCCAGCACCCCCCATGGGAAGGTAGACGGCTACACCTTC.

The chain joins TRBV23-1 to TRBJ1-3; D remains ambiguous. TRBV23-1 is known as an ORF, though its function is uncertain. CDR3 length equals 16 residues. The V end was cut by 4 bases, the J end by 0 bases, with 13 bases between. CDR3 sequence: CASSPICRLSGNTIYF. CDR3 nucleotides: TGCGCCAGCAGTCCTATATGCCGGCTCTCTGGAAACACCATATATTTT.